The TCR beta chain under discussion was sequenced for a study of T-cell memory formation after mild COVID-19. Study-wide context: TCR clusters largely stayed donor specific.

Study-level results: CD4+ clones that contracted lay mainly in CM and EM; CD8+ ones lay in EMRA.

This clonotype was counted a single time. No antigen is known for it. A single record per CDR3 protein comes from TCRdb applying MiXCR to the 5' RACE reads. This table has about 610,000 distinct CDR3 sequences, around 15% appearing once. The sequencing sample was made of PBMCs or a T cell subset sorted from them (not recorded which). The TCR originated in an adult woman who had mild COVID-19 (a few samples of this study predate the infection). Cell type and time point are not known.

The CDR3 bases are TGTGCCAGCAGCCTGGTAGGGGGGAGGGAAGAGACCCAGTACTTC. This gives the protein CASSLVGGREETQYF. This rearrangement joins TRBV11-2 to TRBJ2-5; maybe TRBD2 (7 bases). This CDR3 spans 15 amino acids. V was shortened by 5 bases and J by 3 bases, with 16 bases between the two germline ends. The V gene's germline CDR1 is SGHAT and CDR2 FQNNGV.